The 20 T cell receptor beta chains below were found in one sample sequenced in a study of blood T cell repertoires in COVID-19 (TCRdb year 2020). The library was built by means of the immunoSEQ multiplex PCR assay. TCRdb limited this immuneACCESS table to in-frame rearrangements with V and J called. A share of clones is missing; checked studies link under half to unresolved V genes, and the rest is unexplained. For this sample there are approximately 200,000 clones; about 90% appear just once. The ten biggest clones cover about a tenth of the sample. Sequencing was done on a sample of PBMCs or T cells enriched from blood (not recorded which). These receptors were obtained from a man aged 30 to 45 who had recovered from COVID-19.

The chain recombines TRBV27 with TRBJ1-2, with TRBD1 as a possible D gene (5 bases). The CDR3 is 14 amino acids. The ends were cut back, 5 bases at V and 3 bases at J, with 13 bases in the middle. The germline gives CDR1 MNHEY, CDR2 SMNVEV (reference sequence). CDR3 sequence: CASSPVGGYYGYTF. Written as DNA, the CDR3 is TGTGCCAGCAGTCCCGTCGGGGGTTACTATGGCTACACCTTC.

A single count supports this clone. This rearrangement joins TRBV6-1 to TRBJ1-2; 7 bases map to TRBD1. Germline CDR1 is MNHNS and CDR2 is SASEGT. The length of the CDR3 is 15 residues. With V trimmed by 2 bases and J by 4 bases, 7 bases remained unmatched. CDR3 sequence: CASSERGGAPYGYTF. As DNA, the CDR3 is TGTGCCAGCAGTGAAAGAGGGGGCGCTCCCTATGGCTACACCTTC.

This clone was seen more than once but under ten times. The rearrangement uses TRBV9 and TRBJ2-7; 14 nucleotides match TRBD2. CDR3 length: 14 residues. Germline CDR1 reads SGDLS; CDR2 reads YYNGEE. After removal of 4 bases from V and 5 bases from J, the junction contained 2 bases not matched to a gene. CDR3 amino acids: CASSPGLAGDEQYF. In DNA, the CDR3 is TGTGCCAGCAGCCCGGGACTAGCGGGAGACGAGCAGTACTTC.

This chain links TRBV18 with TRBJ2-7; 7 bases agree with TRBD2. The CDR3 has 14 amino acids. V lost 3 bases to trimming and J lost 6 bases; unmatched junction nucleotides: 8. CDR1 KGHSH and CDR2 LQKENI come from the germline V gene. The CDR3 sequence: CASSPLAGASEQYF. The CDR3 DNA reads TGTGCCAGCTCACCTTTGGCGGGAGCGAGCGAGCAGTACTTC.

The chain recombines TRBV7-9 with TRBJ1-5; 10 nucleotides line up with TRBD1. The CDR3 consists of 17 residues. Germline loops: CDR1 SEHNR, CDR2 FQNEAQ (reference sequence). J lost 4 bases, V lost 0 bases, and 6 bases had no gene match. CDR3 coding DNA: TGTGCCAGCAGCTTAGCCCGACAGGGGGCGGATAATCAGCCCCAGCATTTT. This gives the protein CASSLARQGADNQPQHF.

This clone was observed a single time. J is TRBJ1-1 and V is TRBV4-1, with 10 bases lining up with TRBD1. The CDR3 is made up of 13 amino acids. Unmatched junction bases numbered 4, after V lost 6 bases and J lost 6 bases. CDR1 MGHRA and CDR2 YSYEKL come from the germline V gene. CDR3 protein: CASRDRGVAEAFF. The CDR3 DNA reads TGCGCCAGCAGGGACAGGGGGGTCGCTGAAGCTTTCTTT.

The J gene is TRBJ1-1, the V gene TRBV19; TRBD1 might be the D (5 bases). The V and J ends lost 10 bases and 8 bases respectively, with 23 bases between them. This CDR3 contains 14 residues. Germline CDR1 and CDR2: LNHDA and SQIVND (reference sequence). CDR3 region: CAIRGGVHQGEAFF. The CDR3 DNA reads as TGTGCCATAAGAGGCGGAGTACATCAGGGCGAAGCTTTCTTT.

The chain recombines TRBV7-8 with TRBJ1-5; D is undetermined. The CDR3 is 15 residues long. V gave up 1 base and J gave up 3 bases, with 10 bases separating them. In germline, CDR1 is SGHVS, CDR2 FQNEAQ. The CDR3: CASSLDEQNNQPQHF. CDR3 nucleotides: TGTGCCAGCAGCTTAGATGAGCAAAACAATCAGCCCCAGCATTTT.

The chain recombines TRBV3-1 (or the pseudogene TRBV3-2) with TRBJ2-1, with a weak D call TRBD2 (5 bases). In germline, CDR1 is LGHDT, CDR2 YNNKEL (reference sequence). The CDR3 sequence is 15 residues long. V was pared by 1 base and J by 10 bases, with 17 bases between. The CDR3 nucleotides read TGTGCCAGCAGCCAAGCTTCCGGGATCCCGGGGGAGCAGTTCTTC. Translated: CASSQASGIPGEQFF.

V is TRBV7-2 and J is TRBJ1-6; no definite D call. The CDR3 loop spans 16 amino acids. CDR1 and CDR2 from the germline V gene are SGHTA and FQGNSA. V shed 5 bases and J shed 0 bases, with 11 bases lying between them. The CDR3: CASSPRHSSYNSPLHF. The CDR3 DNA sequence: TGTGCCAGCAGCCCCAGACATAGCTCCTATAATTCACCCCTCCACTTT.

The chain employs TRBV11-3 and TRBJ2-3; 9 nucleotides line up with TRBD2. V lost 5 bases, J lost 2 bases, and 8 bases stayed unmatched. This CDR3 region has 16 residues. The germline gives CDR1 SGHNT, CDR2 YENEEA. The DNA of the CDR3 is TGTGCCAGCAGCCCCGGGACTAGCCCCCCCACAGATACGCAGTATTTT. This gives the protein CASSPGTSPPTDTQYF.

The rearrangement links TRBV19 to TRBJ2-6, with TRBD1 matching over 7 bases. Germline values: CDR1 LNHDA, CDR2 SQIVND (reference sequence). Unmatched junction bases numbered 15, after V lost 10 bases and J lost 0 bases. The CDR3 length is 18 residues. The CDR3 loop is CATSSSGTADSGANVLTF. CDR3 DNA: TGTGCCACCTCGAGCTCAGGGACAGCCGACTCTGGGGCCAACGTCCTGACTTTC.

This sequence joins TRBV6-5 and TRBJ1-1; no clear D gene. The CDR3 loop spans 12 amino acids. Trimming removed 7 bases from V and 7 bases from J, with 13 bases in between. Per the germline V gene, CDR1 is MNHEY and CDR2 is SVGAGI. The CDR3 sequence is CASTKTPGEAFF. CDR3 DNA sequence: TGTGCCAGCACCAAGACCCCGGGTGAAGCTTTCTTT.

This chain links TRBV10-3 with TRBJ1-1, with TRBD1 identical over 11 bases. This CDR3 is built from 15 residues. The germline gives CDR1 ENHRY, CDR2 SYGVKD. With V trimmed by 3 bases and J by 4 bases, 4 bases remained unmatched. The CDR3 nucleotides are TGTGCCATCAGTGATAGGGGACAGGGGGGCACTGAAGCTTTCTTT. As protein: CAISDRGQGGTEAFF.

This clone was recorded a few times. The CDR3, as DNA: TGTGCCAGCAGTTTTACAGGGGAACTCGGAGGCTACACCTTC. Its protein is CASSFTGELGGYTF. The V call is TRBV6-5, the J call TRBJ1-2, with 7 bases fitting TRBD1. Trimming at V came to 4 bases and at J to 8 bases, leaving 10 bases not matched to a gene. Germline V gene sequence: CDR1 MNHEY, CDR2 SVGAGI. This CDR3 has 14 amino acids.

The chain carries TRBV7-2 and TRBJ2-7; 8 bases align to TRBD1. The J segment lost 5 bases and the V segment lost 5 bases, leaving 11 bases of the junction unmatched. The CDR3 runs 15 residues. CDR1 and CDR2 from the germline V gene are SGHTA and FQGNSA. In DNA form, the CDR3 reads TGTGCCAGCAGCCGCACCTCCGGGACAGGTAACGAGCAGTACTTC. Its translation is CASSRTSGTGNEQYF.

V gene TRBV7-8 combines with J gene TRBJ2-1; 11 bases map to TRBD2. The CDR3 covers 16 residues. CDR1 is SGHVS and CDR2 is FQNEAQ in the germline V gene. The V segment lost 3 bases and the J segment 6 bases; nucleotides outside the gene matches: 7. DNA for the CDR3: TGTGCCAGCAGCTTTCCGGCTAGCGGGGGGAGCAATGAGCAGTTCTTC. Translated: CASSFPASGGSNEQFF.

The chain combines TRBV30 with TRBJ1-5, with TRBD1 identical over 9 bases. The germline V gene has CDR1 GTSNPN and CDR2 SVGIG (reference sequence). The CDR3 spans 17 residues. The ends lost 2 bases at V and 1 base at J; junction bases unmatched: 9. CDR3 sequence (DNA): TGTGCCTGGAGTCTCGGACAGGGGACCTACAGCAATCAGCCCCAGCATTTT. This gives the protein CAWSLGQGTYSNQPQHF. The full variable domain, completed using reference TRBV30 and TRBJ1-5, is SQTIHQWPATLVQPVGSPLSLECTVEGTSNPNLYWYRQAAGRGLQLLFYSVGIGQISSEVPQNLSASRPQDRQFILSSKKLLLSDSGFYLCAWSLGQGTYSNQPQHFGDGTRLSIL.

This clone has just one count. The chain couples TRBV11-2 to TRBJ1-5; D unclear. Germline V gene data show CDR1 as SGHAT and CDR2 as FQNNGV. There are 15 residues in the CDR3. Trimming stripped 0 bases from V and 5 bases from J, with 11 bases between. The CDR3: CASSLDLGKDQPQHF. Here the CDR3 DNA reads TGTGCCAGCAGCTTAGATCTCGGGAAGGATCAGCCCCAGCATTTT.

The chain couples TRBV2 to TRBJ1-5, with 7 bases aligning to TRBD1. The V segment lost 4 bases and the J segment 4 bases; nucleotides outside the gene matches: 4. The CDR3 spans 14 residues. Germline assignment: CDR1 SNHLY and CDR2 FYNNEI. This CDR3 reads CASSGGTANQPQHF. Written as DNA, the CDR3 is TGTGCCAGCAGTGGAGGGACAGCTAATCAGCCCCAGCATTTT.